This T cell receptor (beta chain) stems from a study of cytotoxic CD8 clonotypes in ibrutinib-treated CLL. Overall study results and limits: Baseline levels of clonality went above those of age-matched healthy donors and moved with circulating CD8+ T-cell counts. The clonality went up when patients responded to ibrutinib and dropped back toward baseline at progression.

The authors obtained roughly 2 micrograms of genomic DNA from cryopreserved PBMCs for TCR beta libraries. CDR3 length: 15 residues. Germline lookup yields CDR1 LNHDA and CDR2 SQIVND (reference sequence). The germline V and J ends were trimmed by 5 bases and 2 bases, with 12 bases remaining between them. Produced via immunoSEQ multiplex PCR; TCRdb's table is partial and in-frame only. The table includes roughly 200,000 clones, about 72% detected once. A remark on this clone: Its antigen is not identified.

J is TRBJ2-2 and V is TRBV19; perhaps D is TRBD1 or TRBD2 (5 bases each). The clonotype was recovered from a human donor with chronic lymphocytic leukemia. The sequencing here drew on PBMCs, taken after 24 months of ibrutinib treatment. The DNA for the CDR3 is TGTGCCAGTAGTCTCCACAGGACTAACACCGGGGAGCTGTTTTTT. It codes for CASSLHRTNTGELFF.